This TCR beta chain was sequenced in a study of T cell responses to AZD1222 COVID-19 vaccine. Study findings and constraints: Clonal diversity may have been underestimated, and the donors were mostly white British, with more females than males. All repertoire sampling was performed exclusively after the peak T cell response. Reports indicate that nearly half of spike-specific TCRs are directed at unmutated variant regions.

This clone was detected once. Its antigen remains unknown. TCRdb's table, derived via immunoSEQ multiplex PCR, lists solely in-frame clones and lacks some. The table lists roughly 200,000 clones, approximately 94% of them singletons. V was shortened by 2 bases and J by 5 bases, with 6 bases between the two germline ends. This CDR3 has 12 amino acids. The germline V gene encodes CDR1 MNHEY and CDR2 SVGAGI. This specimen consisted of peripheral blood, obtained 28 days after the second dose of the MenACWY control vaccine. V usage is TRBV6-5 and J usage is TRBJ1-2; a possible D gene is TRBD1 (5 bases). The origin of this receptor is an adult who received the MenACWY meningococcal vaccine as a control. The CDR3 DNA is TGTGCCAGCAGTTACCAGGGTTATGGCTACACCTTC. Residues: CASSYQGYGYTF.